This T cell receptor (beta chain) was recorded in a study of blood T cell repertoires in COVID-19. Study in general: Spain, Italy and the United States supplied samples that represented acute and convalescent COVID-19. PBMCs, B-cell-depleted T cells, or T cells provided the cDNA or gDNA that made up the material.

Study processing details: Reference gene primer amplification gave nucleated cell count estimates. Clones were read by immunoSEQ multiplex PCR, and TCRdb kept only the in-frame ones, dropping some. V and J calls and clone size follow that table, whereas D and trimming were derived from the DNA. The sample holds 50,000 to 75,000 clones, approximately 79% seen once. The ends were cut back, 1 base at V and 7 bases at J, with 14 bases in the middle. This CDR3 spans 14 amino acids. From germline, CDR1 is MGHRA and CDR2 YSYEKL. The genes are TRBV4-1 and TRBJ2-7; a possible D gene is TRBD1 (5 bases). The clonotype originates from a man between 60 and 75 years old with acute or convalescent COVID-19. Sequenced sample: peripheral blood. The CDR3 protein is CASSQVGGAWEQYF. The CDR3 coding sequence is TGCGCCAGCAGCCAAGTCGGTGGGGCGTGGGAGCAGTACTTC.